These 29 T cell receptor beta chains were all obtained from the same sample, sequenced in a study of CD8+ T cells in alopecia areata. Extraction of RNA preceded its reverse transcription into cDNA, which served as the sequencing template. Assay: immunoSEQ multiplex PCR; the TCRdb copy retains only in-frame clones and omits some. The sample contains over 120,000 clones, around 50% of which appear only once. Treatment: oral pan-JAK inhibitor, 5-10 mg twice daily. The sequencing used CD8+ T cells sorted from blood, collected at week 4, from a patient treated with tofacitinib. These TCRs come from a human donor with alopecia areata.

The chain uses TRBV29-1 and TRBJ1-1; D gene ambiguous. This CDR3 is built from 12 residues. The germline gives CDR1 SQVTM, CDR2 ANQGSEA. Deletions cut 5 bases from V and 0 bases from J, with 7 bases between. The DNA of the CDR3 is TGCAGCGTTTCCCGCATGAACACTGAAGCTTTCTTT. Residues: CSVSRMNTEAFF.

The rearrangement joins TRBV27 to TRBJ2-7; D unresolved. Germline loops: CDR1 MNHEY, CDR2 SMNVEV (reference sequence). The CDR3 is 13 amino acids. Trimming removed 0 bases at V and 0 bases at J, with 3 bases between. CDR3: CASSLSLSYEQYF. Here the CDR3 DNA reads TGTGCCAGCAGTTTATCCCTCTCCTACGAGCAGTACTTC.

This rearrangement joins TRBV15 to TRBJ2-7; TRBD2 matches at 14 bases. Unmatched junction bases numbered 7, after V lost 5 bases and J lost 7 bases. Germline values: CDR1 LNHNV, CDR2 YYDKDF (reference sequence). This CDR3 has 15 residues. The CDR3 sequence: CATSFSGLAGDEQYF. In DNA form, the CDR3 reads TGTGCCACCAGCTTTTCGGGACTAGCGGGGGATGAGCAGTACTTC. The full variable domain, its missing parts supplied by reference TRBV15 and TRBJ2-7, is DAMVIQNPRYQVTQFGKPVTLSCSQTLNHNVMYWYQQKSSQAPKLLFHYYDKDFNNEADTPDNFQSRRPNTSFCFLDIRSPGLGDTAMYLCATSFSGLAGDEQYFGPGTRLTVT.

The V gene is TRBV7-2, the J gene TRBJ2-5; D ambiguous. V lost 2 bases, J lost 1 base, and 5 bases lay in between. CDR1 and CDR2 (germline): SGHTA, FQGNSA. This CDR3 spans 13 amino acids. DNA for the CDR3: TGTGCCAGCAGCTTACAGCCCCAAGAGACCCAGTACTTC. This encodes CASSLQPQETQYF.

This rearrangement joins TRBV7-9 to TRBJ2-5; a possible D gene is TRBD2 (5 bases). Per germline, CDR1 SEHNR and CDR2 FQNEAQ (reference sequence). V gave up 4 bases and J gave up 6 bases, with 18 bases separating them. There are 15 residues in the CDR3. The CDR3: CASSSNNGVQKTQYF. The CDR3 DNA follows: TGTGCCAGCAGCTCCAACAACGGGGTCCAGAAGACCCAGTACTTC.

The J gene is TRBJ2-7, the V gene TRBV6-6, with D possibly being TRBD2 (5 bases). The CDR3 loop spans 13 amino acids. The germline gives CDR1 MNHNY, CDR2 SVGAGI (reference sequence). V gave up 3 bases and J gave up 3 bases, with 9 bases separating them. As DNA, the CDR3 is TGTGCCAGCAGTTATTACGGGATCTACGAGCAGTACTTC. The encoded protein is CASSYYGIYEQYF.

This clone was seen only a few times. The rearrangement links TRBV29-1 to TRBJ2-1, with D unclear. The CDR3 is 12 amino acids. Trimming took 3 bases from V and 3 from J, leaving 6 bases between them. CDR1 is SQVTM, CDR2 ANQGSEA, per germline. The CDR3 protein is CSVDTDYNEQFF. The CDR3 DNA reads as TGCAGCGTTGACACCGACTACAATGAGCAGTTCTTC.

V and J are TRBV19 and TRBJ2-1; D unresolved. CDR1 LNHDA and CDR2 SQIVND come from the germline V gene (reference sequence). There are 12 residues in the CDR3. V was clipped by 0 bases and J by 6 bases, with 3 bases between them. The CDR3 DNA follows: TGTGCCAGTAGTATAGATTTCAATGAGCAGTTCTTC. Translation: CASSIDFNEQFF.

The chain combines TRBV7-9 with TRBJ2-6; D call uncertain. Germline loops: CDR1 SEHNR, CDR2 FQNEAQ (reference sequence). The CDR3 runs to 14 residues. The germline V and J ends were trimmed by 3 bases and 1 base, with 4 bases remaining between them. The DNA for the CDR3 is TGTGCCAGCAGCTTCTCTTCTGGGGCCAACGTCCTGACTTTC. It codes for CASSFSSGANVLTF.

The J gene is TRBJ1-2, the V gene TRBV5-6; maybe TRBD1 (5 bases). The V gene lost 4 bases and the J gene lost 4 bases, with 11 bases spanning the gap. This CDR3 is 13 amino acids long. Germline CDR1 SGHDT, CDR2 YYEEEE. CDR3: CASSATGSYGYTF. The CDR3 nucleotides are TGTGCCAGCAGCGCAACAGGATCCTATGGCTACACCTTC. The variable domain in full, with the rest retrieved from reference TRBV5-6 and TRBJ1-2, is DAGVTQSPTHLIKTRGQQVTLRCSPKSGHDTVSWYQQALGQGPQFIFQYYEEEERQRGNFPDRFSGHQFPNYSSELNVNALLLGDSALYLCASSATGSYGYTFGSGTRLTVV.

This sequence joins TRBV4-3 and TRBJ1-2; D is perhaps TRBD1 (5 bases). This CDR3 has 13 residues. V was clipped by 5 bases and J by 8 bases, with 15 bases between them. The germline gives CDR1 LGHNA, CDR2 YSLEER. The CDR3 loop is CASSSRGGWGYTF. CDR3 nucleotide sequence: TGCGCCAGCAGCTCCCGGGGGGGATGGGGCTACACCTTC.

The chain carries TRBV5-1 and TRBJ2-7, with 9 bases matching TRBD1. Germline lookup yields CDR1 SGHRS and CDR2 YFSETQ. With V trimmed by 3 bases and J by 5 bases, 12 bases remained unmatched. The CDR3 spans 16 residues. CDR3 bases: TGCGCCAGCAGCTGGTCGCCGGGACAGGGCAAAGACGAGCAGTACTTC. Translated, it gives CASSWSPGQGKDEQYF.

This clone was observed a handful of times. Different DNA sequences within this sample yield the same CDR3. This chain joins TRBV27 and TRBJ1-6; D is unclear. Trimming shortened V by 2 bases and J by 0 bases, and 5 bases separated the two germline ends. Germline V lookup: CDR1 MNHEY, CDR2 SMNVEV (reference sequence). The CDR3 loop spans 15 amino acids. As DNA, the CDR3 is TGTGCCAGCAGTTTACGAGGCTCCTATAATTCACCCCTCCACTTT. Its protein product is CASSLRGSYNSPLHF.

The CDR3 DNA reads as TGTGCCAGCAGCTTGACAGGGATTTTACATACGCAGTATTTT. Residues: CASSLTGILHTQYF. V is TRBV5-6 and J is TRBJ2-3; TRBD1 is a possible D gene (6 bases). Germline lookup yields CDR1 SGHDT and CDR2 YYEEEE. The V end was cut by 1 base, the J end by 7 bases, with 13 bases between. The CDR3 loop spans 14 amino acids.

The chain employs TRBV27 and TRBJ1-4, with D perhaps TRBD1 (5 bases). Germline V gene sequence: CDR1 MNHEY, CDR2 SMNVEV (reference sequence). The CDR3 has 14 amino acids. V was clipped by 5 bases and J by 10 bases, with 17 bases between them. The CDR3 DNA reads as TGTGCCAGCAGTATGGGGCAAAGGGCTGGAAAACTGTTTTTT. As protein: CASSMGQRAGKLFF.

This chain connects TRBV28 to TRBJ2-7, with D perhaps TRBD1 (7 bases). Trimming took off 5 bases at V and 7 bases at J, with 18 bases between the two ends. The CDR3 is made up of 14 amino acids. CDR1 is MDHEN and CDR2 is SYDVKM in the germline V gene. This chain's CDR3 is CASSLAGGSEEQYF. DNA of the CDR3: TGTGCCAGCAGTCTGGCAGGGGGGTCGGAGGAGCAGTACTTC.

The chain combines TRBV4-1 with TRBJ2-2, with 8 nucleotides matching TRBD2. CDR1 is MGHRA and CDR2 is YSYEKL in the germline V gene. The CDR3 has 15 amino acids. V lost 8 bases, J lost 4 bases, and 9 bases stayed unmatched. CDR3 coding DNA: TGCGCCAGCCAGCTTAGCGGGAAGGGCACCGGGGAGCTGTTTTTT. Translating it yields CASQLSGKGTGELFF.

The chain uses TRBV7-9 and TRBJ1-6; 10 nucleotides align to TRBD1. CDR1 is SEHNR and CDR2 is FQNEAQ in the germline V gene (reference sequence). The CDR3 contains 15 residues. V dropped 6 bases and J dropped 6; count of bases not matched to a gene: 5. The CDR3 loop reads CASSATGGSNSPLHF. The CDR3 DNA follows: TGTGCCAGCAGTGCGACAGGGGGCTCTAATTCACCCCTCCACTTT.

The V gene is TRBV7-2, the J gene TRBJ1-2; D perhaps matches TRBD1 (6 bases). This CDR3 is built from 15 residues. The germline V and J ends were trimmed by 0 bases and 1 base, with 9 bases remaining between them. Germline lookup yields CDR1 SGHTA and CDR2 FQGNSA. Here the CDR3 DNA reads TGTGCCAGCAGCTTAGCAGCGGACAGTAACTATGGCTACACCTTC. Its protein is CASSLAADSNYGYTF.

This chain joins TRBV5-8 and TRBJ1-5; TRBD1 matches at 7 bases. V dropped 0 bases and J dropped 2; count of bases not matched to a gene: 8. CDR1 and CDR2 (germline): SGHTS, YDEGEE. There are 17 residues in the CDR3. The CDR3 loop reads CASSLERQGWGNQPQHF. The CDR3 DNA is TGTGCCAGCAGCTTGGAGAGACAGGGTTGGGGCAATCAGCCCCAGCATTTT.

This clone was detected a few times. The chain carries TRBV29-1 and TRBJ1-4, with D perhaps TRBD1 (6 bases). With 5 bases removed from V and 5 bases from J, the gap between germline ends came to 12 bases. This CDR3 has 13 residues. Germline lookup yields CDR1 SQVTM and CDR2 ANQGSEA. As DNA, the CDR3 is TGCAGCGTTTTACAGGGCACCAATGAAAAACTGTTTTTT. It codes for CSVLQGTNEKLFF.

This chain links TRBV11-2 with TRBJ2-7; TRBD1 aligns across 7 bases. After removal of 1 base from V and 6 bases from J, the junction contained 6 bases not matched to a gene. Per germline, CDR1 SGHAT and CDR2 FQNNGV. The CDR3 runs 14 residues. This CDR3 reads CASSLVGTDGEQYF. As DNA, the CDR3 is TGTGCCAGCAGCTTAGTGGGGACAGATGGCGAGCAGTACTTC.

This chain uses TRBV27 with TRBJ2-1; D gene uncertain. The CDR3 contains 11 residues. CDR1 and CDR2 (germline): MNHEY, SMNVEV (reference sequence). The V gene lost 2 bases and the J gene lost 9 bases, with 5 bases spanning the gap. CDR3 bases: TGTGCCAGCAGTTTAGGGGTTGAGCAGTTCTTC. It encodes CASSLGVEQFF.

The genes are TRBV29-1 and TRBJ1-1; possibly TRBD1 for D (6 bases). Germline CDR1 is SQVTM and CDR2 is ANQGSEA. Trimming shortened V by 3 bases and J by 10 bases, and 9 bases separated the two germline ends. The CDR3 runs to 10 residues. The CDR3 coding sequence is TGCAGCGTTGATGAGGGGGGAGCTTTCTTT. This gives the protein CSVDEGGAFF.

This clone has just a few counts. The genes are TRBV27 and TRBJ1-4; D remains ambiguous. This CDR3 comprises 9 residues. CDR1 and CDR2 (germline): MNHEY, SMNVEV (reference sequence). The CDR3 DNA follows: TGTTGCTGGGATGAAAAACTGTTTTTT. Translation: CCWDEKLFF.

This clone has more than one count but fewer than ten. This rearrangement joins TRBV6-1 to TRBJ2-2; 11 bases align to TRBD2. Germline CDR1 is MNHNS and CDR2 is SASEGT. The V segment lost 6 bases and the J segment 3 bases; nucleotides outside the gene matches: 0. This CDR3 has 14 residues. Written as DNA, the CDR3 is TGTGCCAGCAGGACTAGCGGGGACACCGGGGAGCTGTTTTTT. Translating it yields CASRTSGDTGELFF.

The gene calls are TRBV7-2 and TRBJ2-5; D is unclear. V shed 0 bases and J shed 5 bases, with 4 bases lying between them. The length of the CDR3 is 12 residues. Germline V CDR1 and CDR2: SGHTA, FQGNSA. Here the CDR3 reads CASSLARETQYF. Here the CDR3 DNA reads TGTGCCAGCAGCTTAGCGCGGGAGACCCAGTACTTC. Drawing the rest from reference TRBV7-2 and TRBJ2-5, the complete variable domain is GAGVSQSPSNKVTEKGKDVELRCDPISGHTALYWYRQSLGQGLEFLIYFQGNSAPDKSGLPSDRFSAERTGGSVSTLTIQRTQQEDSAVYLCASSLARETQYFGPGTRLLVL.

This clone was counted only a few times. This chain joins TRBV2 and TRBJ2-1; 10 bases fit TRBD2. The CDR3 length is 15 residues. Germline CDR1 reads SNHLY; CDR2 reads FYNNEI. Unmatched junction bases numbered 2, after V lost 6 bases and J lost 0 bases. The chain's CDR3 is CASRIAGGSYNEQFF. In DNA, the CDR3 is TGTGCCAGCAGGATAGCGGGGGGCTCCTACAATGAGCAGTTCTTC.

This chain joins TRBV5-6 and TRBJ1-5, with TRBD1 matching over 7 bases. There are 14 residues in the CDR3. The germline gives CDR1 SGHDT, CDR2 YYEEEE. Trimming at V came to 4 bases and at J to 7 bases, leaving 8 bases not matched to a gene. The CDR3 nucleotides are TGTGCCAGCAGCCTTGGACAGGTCTGGCAGCCCCAGCATTTT. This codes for CASSLGQVWQPQHF.